In its sample, the clone carrying this T cell receptor beta chain was seen once. This record belongs to a study of shared clonotypes between healthy human individuals. In germline, CDR1 is KGHSH, CDR2 LQKENI. The CDR3 loop spans 14 amino acids. Trimming removed 2 bases at V and 2 bases at J, with 10 bases between. Each PCR replicate from the sorted subsets contained about 180 ng DNA, which is 25,000 to 30,000 T cell genomes. Using immunoSEQ multiplex PCR, the repertoire was profiled, and TCRdb retains in-frame clones only, with some absent. The sample has 1.4 million to 1.5 million clones, approximately 96% seen once; the top ten hold more than 0.9%.

The chain links TRBV18 to TRBJ2-7; D not certain. Sequenced: naive CD4+ T cells sorted from blood. The subset: CD45RA+ positively selected. This sequence originates from a man aged 25 to 40 in good health. CDR3 nucleotides: TGTGCCAGCTCACCAGGGCAGGCCGCCTACGAGCAGTACTTC. Translated: CASSPGQAAYEQYF.